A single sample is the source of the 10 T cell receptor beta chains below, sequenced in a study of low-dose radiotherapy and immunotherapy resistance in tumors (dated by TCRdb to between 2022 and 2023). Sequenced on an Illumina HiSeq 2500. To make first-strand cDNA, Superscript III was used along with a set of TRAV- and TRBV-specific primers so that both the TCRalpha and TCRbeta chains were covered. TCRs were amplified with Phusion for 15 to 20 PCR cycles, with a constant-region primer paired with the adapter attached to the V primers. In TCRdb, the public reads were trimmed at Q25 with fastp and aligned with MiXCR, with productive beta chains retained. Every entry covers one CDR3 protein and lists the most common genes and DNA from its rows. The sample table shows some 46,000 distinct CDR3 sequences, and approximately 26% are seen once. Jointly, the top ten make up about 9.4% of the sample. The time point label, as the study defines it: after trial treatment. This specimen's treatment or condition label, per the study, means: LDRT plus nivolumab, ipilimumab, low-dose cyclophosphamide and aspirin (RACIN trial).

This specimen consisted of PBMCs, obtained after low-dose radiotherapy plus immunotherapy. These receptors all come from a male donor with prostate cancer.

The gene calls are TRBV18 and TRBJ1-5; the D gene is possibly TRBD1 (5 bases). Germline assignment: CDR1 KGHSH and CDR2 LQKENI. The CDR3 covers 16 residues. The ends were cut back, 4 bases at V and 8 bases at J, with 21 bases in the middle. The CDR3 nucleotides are TGTGCCAGCTCACTCTCACCGAGGGGCAGGATGGAGCCCCAGCATTTT. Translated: CASSLSPRGRMEPQHF.

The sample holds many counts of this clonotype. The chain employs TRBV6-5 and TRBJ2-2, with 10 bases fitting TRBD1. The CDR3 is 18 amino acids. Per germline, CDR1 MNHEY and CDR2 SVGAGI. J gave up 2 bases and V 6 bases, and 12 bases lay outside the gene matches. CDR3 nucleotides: TGTGCCAGCAGCTCTGGACAGGGGGGACCCTTTAACACCGGGGAGCTGTTTTTT. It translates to CASSSGQGGPFNTGELFF.

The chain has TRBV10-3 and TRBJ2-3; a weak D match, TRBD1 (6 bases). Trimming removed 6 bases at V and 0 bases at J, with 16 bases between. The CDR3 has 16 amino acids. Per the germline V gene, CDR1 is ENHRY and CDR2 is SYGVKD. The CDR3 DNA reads TGTGCCATCAGACCCGAGGACAGTACTAGCACAGATACGCAGTATTTT. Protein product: CAIRPEDSTSTDTQYF.

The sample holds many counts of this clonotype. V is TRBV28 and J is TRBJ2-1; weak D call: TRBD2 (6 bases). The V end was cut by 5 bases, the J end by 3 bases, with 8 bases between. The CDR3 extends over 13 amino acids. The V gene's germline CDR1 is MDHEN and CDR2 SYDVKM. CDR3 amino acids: CASSPGLYNEQFF. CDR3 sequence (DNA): TGTGCCAGCAGTCCGGGACTCTACAATGAGCAGTTCTTC.

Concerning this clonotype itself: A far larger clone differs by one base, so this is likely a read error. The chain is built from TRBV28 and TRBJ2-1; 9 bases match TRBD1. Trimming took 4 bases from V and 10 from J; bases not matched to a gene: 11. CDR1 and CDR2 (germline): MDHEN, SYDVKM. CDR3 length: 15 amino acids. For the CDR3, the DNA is TGTGCCAGCAGTTCCGGGACAGGGCGGTCCTACGAGCAGTTCTTC. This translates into CASSSGTGRSYEQFF.

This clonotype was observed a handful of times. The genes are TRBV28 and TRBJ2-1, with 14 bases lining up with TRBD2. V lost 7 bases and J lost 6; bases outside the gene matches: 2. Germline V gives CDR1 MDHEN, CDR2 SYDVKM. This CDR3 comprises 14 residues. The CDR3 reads CASTGTSGGNEQFF. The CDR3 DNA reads TGTGCCAGCACTGGGACTAGCGGGGGCAATGAGCAGTTCTTC.

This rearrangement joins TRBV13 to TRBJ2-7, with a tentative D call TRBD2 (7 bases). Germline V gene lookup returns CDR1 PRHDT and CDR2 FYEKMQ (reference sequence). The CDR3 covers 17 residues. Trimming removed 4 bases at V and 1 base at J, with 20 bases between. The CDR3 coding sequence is TGTGCCAGCAGCTCGCCCCATATGGGGGGGCTTTCCTACGAGCAGTACTTC. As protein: CASSSPHMGGLSYEQYF.

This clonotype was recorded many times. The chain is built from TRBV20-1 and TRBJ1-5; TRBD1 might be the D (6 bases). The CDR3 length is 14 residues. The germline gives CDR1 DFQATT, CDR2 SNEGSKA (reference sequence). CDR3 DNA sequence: TGCAGCATCAAAGGGGGGTATAGCAATCAGCCCCAGCATTTT. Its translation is CSIKGGYSNQPQHF.

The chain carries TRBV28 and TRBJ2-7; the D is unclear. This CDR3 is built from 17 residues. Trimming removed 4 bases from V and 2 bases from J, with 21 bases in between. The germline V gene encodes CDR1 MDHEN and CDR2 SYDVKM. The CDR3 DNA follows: TGTGCCAGCAGTTCAGACCGTATTACCGTCCTAACCTACGAGCAGTACTTC. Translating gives CASSSDRITVLTYEQYF.

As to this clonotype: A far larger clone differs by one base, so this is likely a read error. CDR3 sequence reads: CASSSGGLAGGPGQYF. For the CDR3, the DNA is TGCGCCAGCAGCTCGGGGGGACTAGCGGGAGGGCCGGGGCAGTACTTC. The rearrangement uses TRBV5-1 and TRBJ2-7; 16 bases agree with TRBD2. This CDR3 is 16 amino acids long. Per germline, CDR1 SGHRS and CDR2 YFSETQ. Losses at the gene ends were 3 bases for V and 9 bases for J; bases not matched to a gene: 9.